The 27 T cell receptor beta chains in this list originate from one sample, sequenced in a study of cytomegalovirus exposure and HLA in healthy donors. TCRdb's copy holds only in-frame clones and misses some; the assay was immunoSEQ multiplex PCR. The sample includes 250,000 to 350,000 clones, around 87% of them seen just once. Material for sequencing was PBMCs. The receptors derive from a woman under 40 in good health and CMV-seropositive.

The chain recombines TRBV2 with TRBJ2-1, with D tentatively TRBD2 (6 bases). CDR1 is SNHLY, CDR2 FYNNEI, per germline. The CDR3 has 13 residues. The V and J ends lost 8 bases and 6 bases respectively, with 14 bases between them. CDR3 residues: CASGPSASNEQFF. The CDR3, as DNA: TGTGCCAGCGGGCCTAGCGCCTCCAATGAGCAGTTCTTC.

The rearrangement joins TRBV2 to TRBJ2-7; 7 bases align to TRBD1. The V gene end was trimmed by 3 bases and the J gene end by 1 base; junction bases not matched to a gene: 6. This CDR3 is 15 amino acids long. Germline CDR1 reads SNHLY; CDR2 reads FYNNEI. The DNA of the CDR3 is TGTGCCAGCAGTGACACCGGGACAGCATCCTACGAGCAGTACTTC. Protein sequence: CASSDTGTASYEQYF.

The chain employs TRBV7-8 and TRBJ2-2, with D perhaps TRBD2 (5 bases). V shed 5 bases and J shed 6 bases, with 13 bases lying between them. The V gene's germline CDR1 is SGHVS and CDR2 FQNEAQ. The CDR3 runs to 14 residues. CDR3 protein: CASSPGGSAGELFF. The CDR3 DNA follows: TGTGCCAGCAGCCCTGGAGGATCCGCCGGGGAGCTGTTTTTT.

J is TRBJ2-1 and V is TRBV6-6; D may be TRBD1 or TRBD2 (5 bases each). There are 13 residues in the CDR3. CDR1 and CDR2 (germline): MNHNY, SVGAGI (reference sequence). Trimming removed 6 bases at V and 3 bases at J, with 9 bases between. The CDR3 loop is CASSGAHYNEQFF. Written as DNA, the CDR3 is TGTGCCAGCAGCGGGGCACACTACAATGAGCAGTTCTTC.

The chain joins TRBV4-2 to TRBJ2-5; TRBD1 matches 9 bases. The J segment lost 5 bases and the V segment lost 3 bases, leaving 7 bases of the junction unmatched. Per germline, CDR1 LGHNA and CDR2 YNFKEQ. The CDR3 is 15 residues long. The chain's CDR3 is CASSQEQGAWETQYF. The DNA of the CDR3 is TGTGCCAGCAGCCAGGAACAGGGGGCCTGGGAGACCCAGTACTTC.

The V and J genes are TRBV4-3 and TRBJ2-7; D is perhaps TRBD2 (7 bases). Per the germline V gene, CDR1 is LGHNA and CDR2 is YSLEER. The CDR3 runs 15 residues. Trimming cost V 2 bases and J 3 bases, with 14 bases left between them. CDR3 nucleotides: TGCGCCAGCAGCCAAAGGGGGGGGACCATCTACGAGCAGTACTTC. This codes for CASSQRGGTIYEQYF.

This clone was counted between two and nine times. The chain is built from TRBV6-5 and TRBJ1-1, with D possibly being TRBD1 (5 bases). V dropped 8 bases and J dropped 7 bases, with 11 bases sitting between them. This CDR3 has 11 residues. CDR1 and CDR2 (germline): MNHEY, SVGAGI. The CDR3 nucleotides are TGTGCCAGCGGACACACGGGTGAAGCTTTCTTT. Residues: CASGHTGEAFF.

The chain employs TRBV19 and TRBJ2-3, with 9 nucleotides matching TRBD2. In germline, CDR1 is LNHDA, CDR2 SQIVND (reference sequence). CDR3 length equals 14 residues. The J segment lost 9 bases and the V segment lost 7 bases, leaving 11 bases of the junction unmatched. CDR3: CASTSSPLAGTQYF. The CDR3 DNA follows: TGTGCCAGTACCAGCTCCCCCCTAGCGGGGACGCAGTATTTT.

In its sample, this clone was seen once. The genes are TRBV2 and TRBJ1-1, with TRBD1 matching over 7 bases. Germline V CDR1 and CDR2: SNHLY, FYNNEI. V shed 5 bases, J shed 4 bases, and the junction held 7 bases outside the gene matches. CDR3 length: 14 residues. The CDR3 is CASSNRGVITEAFF. The CDR3 DNA follows: TGTGCCAGCAGTAACAGGGGAGTAATCACTGAAGCTTTCTTT. The full variable domain, in which reference TRBV2 and TRBJ1-1 provide the parts outside the CDR3, is EPEVTQTPSHQVTQMGQEVILRCVPISNHLYFYWYRQILGQKVEFLVSFYNNEISEKSEIFDDQFSVERPDGSNFTLKIRSTKLEDSAMYFCASSNRGVITEAFFGQGTRLTVV.

The chain links TRBV7-3 to TRBJ2-1, with 7 bases fitting TRBD2. CDR3 length: 16 amino acids. The J segment lost 7 bases and the V segment lost 5 bases, leaving 14 bases of the junction unmatched. Germline V gene sequence: CDR1 SGHTA, CDR2 FQGTGA. Here the CDR3 DNA reads TGTGCCAGCAGCAACCTAGGTGGTAGCGGGCGGAATGAGCAGTTCTTC. Translation gives CASSNLGGSGRNEQFF.

The chain employs TRBV7-8 and TRBJ1-5; possibly TRBD1 for D (5 bases). V gave up 0 bases and J gave up 0 bases, with 9 bases separating them. The V gene's germline CDR1 is SGHVS and CDR2 FQNEAQ. The CDR3 runs 16 residues. The CDR3 bases are TGTGCCAGCAGCTTAGCGGGGACGGCTAGCAATCAGCCCCAGCATTTT. Protein sequence: CASSLAGTASNQPQHF.

The rearrangement links TRBV15 to TRBJ1-1; maybe TRBD1 (6 bases). The CDR3 has 16 amino acids. The germline V gene encodes CDR1 LNHNV and CDR2 YYDKDF (reference sequence). V was trimmed by 0 bases and J by 5 bases, leaving 16 bases between them. The DNA of the CDR3 is TGTGCCACCAGCAGAGATTTGGGGTACAGGGAGACTGAAGCTTTCTTT. This codes for CATSRDLGYRETEAFF.

The rearrangement joins TRBV4-3 to TRBJ2-2; no clear D. The CDR3 runs 17 residues. V was trimmed by 1 base and J by 5 bases, leaving 17 bases between them. CDR1 LGHNA and CDR2 YSLEER come from the germline V gene. As DNA, the CDR3 is TGCGCCAGCAGCCAAGGGAGTAACTGGGTTGGGACCGGGGAGCTGTTTTTT. It specifies CASSQGSNWVGTGELFF.

The chain carries TRBV6-5 and TRBJ2-5, with TRBD2 as a possible D gene (6 bases). The length of the CDR3 is 16 residues. The germline gives CDR1 MNHEY, CDR2 SVGAGI. Trimming removed 2 bases at V and 2 bases at J, with 15 bases between. CDR3 nucleotide sequence: TGTGCCAGCAGTTACCTCGTTGGGGCGGGACAAGAGACCCAGTACTTC. The encoded protein is CASSYLVGAGQETQYF.

The V and J genes are TRBV5-1 and TRBJ2-7; 7 nucleotides match TRBD2. The V gene's germline CDR1 is SGHRS and CDR2 YFSETQ. After removal of 2 bases from V and 1 base from J, the junction contained 0 bases not matched to a gene. The CDR3 has 13 residues. CDR3 protein: CASSLAGSYEQYF. The CDR3 bases are TGCGCCAGCAGCTTAGCGGGGTCCTACGAGCAGTACTTC. The variable domain in full, with the rest retrieved from reference TRBV5-1 and TRBJ2-7, is KAGVTQTPRYLIKTRGQQVTLSCSPISGHRSVSWYQQTPGQGLQFLFEYFSETQRNKGNFPGRFSGRQFSNSRSEMNVSTLELGDSALYLCASSLAGSYEQYFGPGTRLTVT.

The chain recombines TRBV4-1 with TRBJ2-1; 13 nucleotides agree with TRBD2. The V segment lost 6 bases and the J segment 4 bases; nucleotides outside the gene matches: 0. The germline CDR1 and CDR2 sequences are MGHRA and YSYEKL. The CDR3 is made up of 14 amino acids. The DNA for the CDR3 is TGCGCCAGCAGGGGACTAGCGGGGTACAATGAGCAGTTCTTC. This encodes CASRGLAGYNEQFF.

The rearrangement joins TRBV5-1 to TRBJ2-3, with a possible D match to TRBD1 (6 bases). Germline V gene sequence: CDR1 SGHRS, CDR2 YFSETQ. The CDR3 is made up of 16 amino acids. V lost 0 bases to trimming and J lost 6 bases, with 17 bases between them. The CDR3 reads CASSLALQGLGDTQYF. CDR3 nucleotide sequence: TGCGCCAGCAGCTTGGCCTTGCAGGGGTTAGGGGATACGCAGTATTTT. Together with reference TRBV5-1 and TRBJ2-3, the CDR3 gives the full variable domain: KAGVTQTPRYLIKTRGQQVTLSCSPISGHRSVSWYQQTPGQGLQFLFEYFSETQRNKGNFPGRFSGRQFSNSRSEMNVSTLELGDSALYLCASSLALQGLGDTQYFGPGTRLTVL.

Note on this clone: The sample contains more than one DNA sequence encoding this CDR3. The gene calls are TRBV5-4 and TRBJ2-7, with D unclear. This CDR3 has 12 amino acids. Germline loops: CDR1 SGHNT, CDR2 YYREEE (reference sequence). The V end was cut by 0 bases, the J end by 4 bases, with 5 bases between. CDR3 region: CASSLDGYEQYF. CDR3 sequence (DNA): TGTGCCAGCAGCTTGGACGGATACGAGCAGTACTTC. The variable domain in full, completed from reference TRBV5-4 and TRBJ2-7, reads ETGVTQSPTHLIKTRGQQVTLRCSSQSGHNTVSWYQQALGQGPQFIFQYYREEENGRGNFPPRFSGLQFPNYSSELNVNALELDDSALYLCASSLDGYEQYFGPGTRLTVT.

This clone was counted a single time. This chain links TRBV7-9 with TRBJ1-1, with no clear D. V gave up 5 bases and J gave up 11 bases, with 15 bases separating them. The CDR3 covers 12 residues. Germline V gives CDR1 SEHNR, CDR2 FQNEAQ (reference sequence). In DNA, the CDR3 is TGTGCCAGCAGCCCCTCCCCCCGAGATGCTTTCTTT. Amino acid sequence: CASSPSPRDAFF.

The rearrangement links TRBV6-5 to TRBJ1-2, with D possibly TRBD1 on 5 matching bases. Between the trimmed V and J ends, which lost 0 bases and 4 bases, there was a span of 12 bases. CDR1 and CDR2 (germline): MNHEY, SVGAGI. This CDR3 contains 15 residues. This CDR3 is CASSYSPGQAYGYTF. The CDR3, as DNA: TGTGCCAGCAGTTACTCGCCAGGGCAGGCCTATGGCTACACCTTC.

The chain couples TRBV6-6 to TRBJ2-3, with no clear D. Trimming shortened V by 7 bases and J by 6 bases, and 11 bases separated the two germline ends. CDR3 size: 12 residues. Germline V gives CDR1 MNHNY, CDR2 SVGAGI (reference sequence). The CDR3 DNA sequence: TGTGCCAGCACGACCGGGTGGGATACGCAGTATTTT. Protein: CASTTGWDTQYF.

This chain uses TRBV25-1 with TRBJ2-5; D gene ambiguous. Trimming removed 1 base at V and 0 bases at J, with 6 bases between. The CDR3 is 14 residues long. Germline-derived CDR1 and CDR2 are MGHDK and SYGVNS. This CDR3 is CASSEFKDQETQYF. CDR3 in DNA: TGTGCCAGCAGTGAATTTAAAGACCAAGAGACCCAGTACTTC. Using reference TRBV25-1 and TRBJ2-5 for the parts outside the CDR3, the full variable domain is EADIYQTPRYLVIGTGKKITLECSQTMGHDKMYWYQQDPGMELHLIHYSYGVNSTEKGDLSSESTVSRIRTEHFPLTLESARPSHTSQYLCASSEFKDQETQYFGPGTRLLVL.

This chain uses TRBV6-5 with TRBJ1-1; 9 positions match TRBD1. With 6 bases clipped from V and 4 bases from J, the junction kept 9 bases outside the gene matches. In germline, CDR1 is MNHEY, CDR2 SVGAGI. The CDR3 loop spans 15 amino acids. CDR3 nucleotide sequence: TGTGCCAGCAGCACTCTACAGGGGGCCGGCACTGAAGCTTTCTTT. This translates into CASSTLQGAGTEAFF.

This chain connects TRBV27 to TRBJ2-5; D ambiguous. The CDR3 spans 15 residues. V lost 3 bases and J 2 bases, leaving 13 bases between the germline ends. CDR1 and CDR2 from the germline V gene are MNHEY and SMNVEV (reference sequence). The CDR3 nucleotides are TGTGCCAGCAGTTTTCTTGATCCAAAACAAGAGACCCAGTACTTC. It encodes CASSFLDPKQETQYF.

V gene TRBV27 combines with J gene TRBJ2-3; 10 bases line up with TRBD2. The CDR3 is 15 amino acids. Trimming cost V 6 bases and J 6 bases; bases outside gene matches: 9. The germline gives CDR1 MNHEY, CDR2 SMNVEV (reference sequence). The CDR3 protein is CASSQSGGASDTQYF. CDR3 nucleotide sequence: TGTGCCAGCAGCCAGAGCGGGGGGGCCTCCGATACGCAGTATTTT.

The V and J genes are TRBV4-3 and TRBJ2-3, with D perhaps matching TRBD1 (5 bases). CDR1 LGHNA and CDR2 YSLEER come from the germline V gene. The V end lost 1 base, the J end lost 3 bases, and 5 bases lay between the germline ends. This CDR3 spans 13 amino acids. The CDR3 region has the DNA TGCGCCAGCAGCCAAGGACAGACAGATACGCAGTATTTT. Amino acids: CASSQGQTDTQYF.

This rearrangement joins TRBV27 to TRBJ2-3, with no clear D. The CDR3 has 15 amino acids. CDR1 and CDR2 from the germline V gene are MNHEY and SMNVEV (reference sequence). With 4 bases removed from V and 3 bases from J, the gap between germline ends came to 14 bases. CDR3 sequence (DNA): TGTGCCAGCAGTTCTAAGGCCCACGCTACAGATACGCAGTATTTT. This gives the protein CASSSKAHATDTQYF.